These 6 T cell receptor beta chains originate from one sample sequenced in a study of lymphopenia after photon versus proton radiotherapy. The data were produced by immunoSEQ multiplex PCR, yet TCRdb's version contains in-frame clones alone and is incomplete. The table includes over 25,000 clones, roughly 90% detected once. This specimen consisted of peripheral blood, obtained from a patient treated with photon-based radiotherapy. The receptors were gathered from a woman aged 50 to 60 with pancreatic cancer.

The V gene is TRBV9, the J gene TRBJ1-1; D uncertain. Trimming took off 0 bases at V and 6 bases at J, with 9 bases between the two ends. The CDR3 runs to 13 residues. Germline loops: CDR1 SGDLS, CDR2 YYNGEE. The CDR3 loop is CASSVEGSAEAFF. The CDR3 bases are TGTGCCAGCAGCGTAGAAGGTTCAGCTGAAGCTTTCTTT.

V is TRBV27 and J is TRBJ2-5, with D perhaps matching TRBD2 (5 bases). The assigned J gene may be wrong: the sequence end matches TRBJ2-7 better. Looked up from germline, CDR1 is MNHEY and CDR2 is SMNVEV (reference sequence). The CDR3 sequence is 14 residues long. DNA for the CDR3: TGTGCCAGCAGTGTGGGAGACTCTTCCTACGAGCAGTACTTC. Protein: CASSVGDSSYEQYF.

The chain carries TRBV5-6 and TRBJ2-3; 13 nucleotides match TRBD2. The J segment lost 1 base and the V segment lost 3 bases, leaving 11 bases of the junction unmatched. Germline lookup yields CDR1 SGHDT and CDR2 YYEEEE. The CDR3 loop spans 19 amino acids. In DNA, the CDR3 is TGTGCCAGCAGCTCAAACGGACTAGCGGGAGTGCGCGGCACAGATACGCAGTATTTT. Translating it yields CASSSNGLAGVRGTDTQYF. The full variable domain, completed using reference TRBV5-6 and TRBJ2-3, is DAGVTQSPTHLIKTRGQQVTLRCSPKSGHDTVSWYQQALGQGPQFIFQYYEEEERQRGNFPDRFSGHQFPNYSSELNVNALLLGDSALYLCASSSNGLAGVRGTDTQYFGPGTRLTVL.

This rearrangement joins TRBV18 to TRBJ2-5; perhaps TRBD2 as D (6 bases). The germline CDR1 and CDR2 sequences are KGHSH and LQKENI. Trimming pared 3 bases from V and 1 base from J, leaving 9 bases between. There are 14 residues in the CDR3. CDR3 protein: CASSPSGLQETQYF. The CDR3 DNA reads TGTGCCAGCTCACCTTCGGGACTCCAAGAGACCCAGTACTTC.

The V and J genes are TRBV19 and TRBJ2-4, with D perhaps TRBD1 (5 bases). The germline V gene has CDR1 LNHDA and CDR2 SQIVND (reference sequence). Deletions cut 5 bases from V and 5 bases from J, with 13 bases between. The CDR3 extends over 14 amino acids. This CDR3 is CASSSRANENIQYF. The DNA for the CDR3 is TGTGCCAGTAGTTCCAGGGCAAATGAAAACATTCAGTACTTC. Variable domain in full (rest from reference TRBV19 and TRBJ2-4): DGGITQSPKYLFRKEGQNVTLSCEQNLNHDAMYWYRQDPGQGLRLIYYSQIVNDFQKGDIAEGYSVSREKKESFPLTVTSAQKNPTAFYLCASSSRANENIQYFGAGTRLSVL.

This clone was seen more than once but under ten times. The chain uses TRBV19 and TRBJ2-7, with D possibly being TRBD2 (6 bases). Trimming pared 5 bases from V and 2 bases from J, leaving 19 bases between. CDR3 length: 16 amino acids. Germline-derived CDR1 and CDR2 are LNHDA and SQIVND (reference sequence). The CDR3 bases are TGTGCCAGTAGTTCCCTGGACGGCGGGGATCCCTACGAGCAGTACTTC. As protein: CASSSLDGGDPYEQYF.